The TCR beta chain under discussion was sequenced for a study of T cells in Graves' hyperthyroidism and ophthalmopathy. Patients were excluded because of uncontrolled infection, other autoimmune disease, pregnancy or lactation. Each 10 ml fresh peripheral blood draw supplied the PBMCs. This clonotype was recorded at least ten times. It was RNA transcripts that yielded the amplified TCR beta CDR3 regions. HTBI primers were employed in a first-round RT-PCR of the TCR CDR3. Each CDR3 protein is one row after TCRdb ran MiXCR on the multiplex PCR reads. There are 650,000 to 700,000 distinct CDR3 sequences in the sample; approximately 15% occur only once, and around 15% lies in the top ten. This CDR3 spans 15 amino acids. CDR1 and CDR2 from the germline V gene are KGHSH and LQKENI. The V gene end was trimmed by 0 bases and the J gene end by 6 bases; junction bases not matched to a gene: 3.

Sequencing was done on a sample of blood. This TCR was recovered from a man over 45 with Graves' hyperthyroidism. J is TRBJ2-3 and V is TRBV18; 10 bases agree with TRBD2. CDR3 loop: CASSPPGLARDTQYF. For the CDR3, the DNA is TGTGCCAGCTCACCACCGGGACTAGCGAGGGATACGCAGTATTTT. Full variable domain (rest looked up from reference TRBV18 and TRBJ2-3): NAGVMQNPRHLVRRRGQEARLRCSPMKGHSHVYWYRQLPEEGLKFMVYLQKENIIDESGMPKERFSAEFPKEGPSILRIQQVVRGDSAAYFCASSPPGLARDTQYFGPGTRLTVL.